The sequence of this T cell receptor (beta chain) was determined in a study of monozygotic twins with inflammatory bowel disease. Points from the study as a whole: Clonotypes shared with others were fewer in IBD patients than in healthy twins, especially with disease activity.

On this clonotype itself: The antigen is undetermined.

TCRdb reprocessed the 5' RACE reads, with one entry per CDR3 protein and no DNA. The sample has fewer than 400,000 distinct CDR3 sequences. The CDR3 loop spans 13 amino acids. CDR1 is SGHTA and CDR2 is FQGNSA in the germline V gene. Sequenced: blood. The chain links TRBV7-2 to TRBJ2-2. The origin of this receptor is a human donor with ulcerative colitis or Crohn's disease, or a healthy co-twin of an affected twin (not recorded which). The chain's CDR3 is CASSALRTGELFF.